This is a list of T cell receptor beta chains from one sample in a study of cytomegalovirus exposure and HLA in healthy donors. Clones were sequenced by immunoSEQ multiplex PCR, and TCRdb holds only the in-frame ones, with some missing. The sample has 100,000 to 150,000 clones, around 76% seen once; the top ten hold less than 15%. The specimen sequenced was PBMCs. Source of these receptors: a woman between 55 and 75 years old in good health and CMV-seropositive. Each CDR3 is given with its conserved first and last residue. The D gene is left open where the match is weak. Some rows mark clone size as missing; the rest say once, few, many or name a class of expanded clone.

d_gene: TRBD1
v_gene: TRBV2
abundance: -
j_gene: TRBJ1-5
CDR3aa: CASKDRVRGLDQPQHF
CDR3nt: TGTGCCAGCAAGGACAGGGTTAGGGGGTTGGATCAGCCCCAGCATTTT

d_gene: -
v_gene: TRBV7-6
abundance: -
j_gene: TRBJ1-1
CDR3aa: CASSYSGGLAFF
CDR3nt: TGTGCCAGCAGCTACAGCGGGGGTTTAGCTTTCTTT

d_gene: -
v_gene: TRBV7-2
abundance: -
j_gene: TRBJ1-6
CDR3aa: CASSLVTAYNSPLHF
CDR3nt: TGTGCCAGCAGCTTAGTGACAGCCTATAATTCACCCCTCCACTTT

d_gene: -
v_gene: TRBV6-5
abundance: -
j_gene: TRBJ1-6
CDR3aa: CASREGGFENSPLHF
CDR3nt: TGTGCCAGCAGAGAGGGTGGGTTTGAGAATTCACCCCTCCACTTT

d_gene: -
v_gene: TRBV5-1
abundance: few
j_gene: TRBJ2-7
CDR3aa: CASSLGSSSTEQYF
CDR3nt: TGCGCCAGCAGCTTGGGGTCTTCTAGCACCGAGCAGTACTTC

d_gene: TRBD1
v_gene: TRBV6-5
abundance: -
j_gene: TRBJ2-2
CDR3aa: CASSPGTGRGELFF
CDR3nt: TGTGCCAGCAGTCCCGGGACAGGGAGGGGGGAGCTGTTTTTT

d_gene: -
v_gene: TRBV7-2
abundance: -
j_gene: TRBJ2-5
CDR3aa: CASSLGGGQETQYF
CDR3nt: TGTGCCAGCAGCTTAGGAGGGGGACAAGAGACCCAGTACTTC

d_gene: -
v_gene: TRBV7-2
abundance: once
j_gene: TRBJ2-7
CDR3aa: CASSFQGAYEQYF
CDR3nt: TGTGCCAGCAGCTTCCAGGGTGCGTACGAGCAGTACTTC

d_gene: TRBD1
v_gene: TRBV5-4
abundance: few
j_gene: TRBJ1-2
CDR3aa: CASSRTGGGGYTF
CDR3nt: TGTGCCAGCAGCAGAACAGGGGGCGGTGGCTACACCTTC

d_gene: -
v_gene: TRBV5-6
abundance: -
j_gene: TRBJ1-1
CDR3aa: CASSLRQRNTEAFF
CDR3nt: TGTGCCAGCAGCTTGAGACAGCGAAACACTGAAGCTTTCTTT

d_gene: -
v_gene: TRBV6-5
abundance: -
j_gene: TRBJ1-2
CDR3aa: CASSYSAGQGPWGYTF
CDR3nt: TGTGCCAGCAGTTACTCTGCCGGCCAGGGCCCTTGGGGCTACACCTTC

d_gene: TRBD1
v_gene: TRBV7-2
abundance: -
j_gene: TRBJ2-1
CDR3aa: CASSLGRGLDEQFF
CDR3nt: TGTGCCAGCAGCTTAGGCAGGGGGCTCGATGAGCAGTTCTTC

d_gene: -
v_gene: TRBV7-2
abundance: once
j_gene: TRBJ1-3
CDR3aa: CASSYSAGFAGNTIYF
CDR3nt: TGTGCCAGCAGCTACAGCGCGGGGTTTGCAGGAAACACCATATATTTT

d_gene: -
v_gene: TRBV4-2
abundance: once
j_gene: TRBJ1-2
CDR3aa: CASSQEDGVRGGYTF
CDR3nt: TGTGCCAGCAGCCAAGAAGATGGTGTCCGGGGAGGCTACACCTTC

d_gene: TRBD2
v_gene: TRBV15
abundance: -
j_gene: TRBJ2-7
CDR3aa: CATRLAGDYEQYF
CDR3nt: TGTGCCACCCGACTAGCGGGGGACTACGAGCAGTACTTC

d_gene: -
v_gene: TRBV27
abundance: -
j_gene: TRBJ2-7
CDR3aa: CASSLSSRDIYEQYF
CDR3nt: TGTGCCAGCAGTTTATCATCCAGGGATATCTACGAGCAGTACTTC

d_gene: -
v_gene: TRBV6-6
abundance: -
j_gene: TRBJ1-2
CDR3aa: CASSYERGYTF
CDR3nt: TGTGCCAGCAGTTACGAGAGGGGCTACACCTTC

d_gene: TRBD1
v_gene: TRBV27
abundance: -
j_gene: TRBJ2-1
CDR3aa: CASSFLTGAYNEQFF
CDR3nt: TGTGCCAGCAGTTTCCTGACAGGGGCGTACAATGAGCAGTTCTTC